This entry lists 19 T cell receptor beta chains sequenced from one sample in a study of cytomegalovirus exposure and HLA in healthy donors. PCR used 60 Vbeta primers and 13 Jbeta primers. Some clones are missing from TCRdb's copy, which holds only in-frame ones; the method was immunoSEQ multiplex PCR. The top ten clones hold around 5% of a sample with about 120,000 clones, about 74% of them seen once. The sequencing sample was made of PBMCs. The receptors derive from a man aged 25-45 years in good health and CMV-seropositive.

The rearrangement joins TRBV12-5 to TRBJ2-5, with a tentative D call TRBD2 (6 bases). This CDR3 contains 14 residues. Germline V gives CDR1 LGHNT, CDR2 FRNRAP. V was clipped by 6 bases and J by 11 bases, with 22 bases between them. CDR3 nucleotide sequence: TGTGCTAGTGGCAGCGGTGAGAGCGGCGGGGAGCAGTACTTC. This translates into CASGSGESGGEQYF.

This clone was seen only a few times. In DNA form, the CDR3 reads TGTGCCAGCAGTAAAGGGGAGGTTTCCAAAAACATTCAGTACTTC. As protein: CASSKGEVSKNIQYF. The V and J genes are TRBV2 and TRBJ2-4; TRBD2 might be the D (6 bases). Deletions cut 5 bases from V and 2 bases from J, with 13 bases between. CDR3 length: 15 residues. The germline V gene encodes CDR1 SNHLY and CDR2 FYNNEI.

The CDR3 loop is CASSYGGATDTQYF. The CDR3 coding sequence is TGTGCCAGCAGCTATGGGGGGGCGACAGATACGCAGTATTTT. The chain recombines TRBV7-2 with TRBJ2-3; D possibly corresponds to TRBD2 (7 bases). Germline V CDR1 and CDR2: SGHTA, FQGNSA. This CDR3 is 14 amino acids long. V shed 4 bases and J shed 3 bases, with 11 bases lying between them.

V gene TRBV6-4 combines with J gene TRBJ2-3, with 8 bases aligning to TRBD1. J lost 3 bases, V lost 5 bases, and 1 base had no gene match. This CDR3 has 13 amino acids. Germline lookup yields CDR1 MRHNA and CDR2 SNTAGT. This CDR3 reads CASSRQGTDTQYF. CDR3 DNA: TGTGCCAGCAGTCGACAGGGGACAGATACGCAGTATTTT.

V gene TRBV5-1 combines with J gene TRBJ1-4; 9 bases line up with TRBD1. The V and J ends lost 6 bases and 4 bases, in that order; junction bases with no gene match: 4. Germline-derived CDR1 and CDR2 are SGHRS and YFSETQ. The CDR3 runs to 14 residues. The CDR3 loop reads CASTVGQGNEKLFF. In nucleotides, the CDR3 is TGCGCCAGCACCGTGGGACAGGGTAATGAAAAACTGTTTTTT.

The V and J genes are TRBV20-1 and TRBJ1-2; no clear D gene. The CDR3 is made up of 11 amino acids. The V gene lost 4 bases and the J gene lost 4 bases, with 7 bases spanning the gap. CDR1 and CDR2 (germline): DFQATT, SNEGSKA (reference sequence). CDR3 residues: CSANGVYGYTF. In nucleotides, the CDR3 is TGCAGTGCTAACGGGGTCTATGGCTACACCTTC.

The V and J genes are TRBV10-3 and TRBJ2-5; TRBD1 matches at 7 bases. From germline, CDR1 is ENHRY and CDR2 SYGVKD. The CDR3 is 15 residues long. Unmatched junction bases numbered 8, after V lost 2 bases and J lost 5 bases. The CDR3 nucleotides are TGTGCCATCAGTGAGGGGCCAGGGGGAGAGGAGACCCAGTACTTC. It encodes CAISEGPGGEETQYF.

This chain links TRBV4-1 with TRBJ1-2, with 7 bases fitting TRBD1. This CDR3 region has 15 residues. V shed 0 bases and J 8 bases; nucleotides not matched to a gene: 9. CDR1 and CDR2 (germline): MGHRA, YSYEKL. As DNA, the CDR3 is TGCGCCAGCAGCCAAGATCAGGCAGGGGGTCGGGGCTACACCTTC. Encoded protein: CASSQDQAGGRGYTF.

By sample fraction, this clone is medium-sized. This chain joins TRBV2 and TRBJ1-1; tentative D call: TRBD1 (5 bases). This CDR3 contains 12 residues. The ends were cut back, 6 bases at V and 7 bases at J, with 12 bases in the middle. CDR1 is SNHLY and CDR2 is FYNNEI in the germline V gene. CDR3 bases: TGTGCCAGCAGACCCCGGACAAATGAAGCTTTCTTT. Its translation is CASRPRTNEAFF.

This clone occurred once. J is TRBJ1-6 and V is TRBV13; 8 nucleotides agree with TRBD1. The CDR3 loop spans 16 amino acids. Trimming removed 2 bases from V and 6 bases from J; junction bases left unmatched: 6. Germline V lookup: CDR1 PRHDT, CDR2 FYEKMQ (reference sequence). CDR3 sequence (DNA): TGTGCCAGCAGCTTATCCAGGGGGCTTGGTAATTCACCCCTCCACTTT. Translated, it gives CASSLSRGLGNSPLHF.

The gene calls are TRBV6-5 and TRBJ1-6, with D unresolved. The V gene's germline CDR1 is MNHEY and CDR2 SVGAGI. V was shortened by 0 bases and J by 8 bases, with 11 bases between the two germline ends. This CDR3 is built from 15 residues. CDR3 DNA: TGTGCCAGCAGTTACTCGAGGACGGGAGATTCACCCCTCCACTTT. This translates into CASSYSRTGDSPLHF.

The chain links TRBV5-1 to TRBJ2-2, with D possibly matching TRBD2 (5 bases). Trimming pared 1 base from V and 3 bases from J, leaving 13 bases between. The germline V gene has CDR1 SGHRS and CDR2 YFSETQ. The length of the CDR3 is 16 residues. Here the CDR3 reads CASSLFRDVDTGELFF. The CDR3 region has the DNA TGCGCCAGCAGCTTGTTTCGGGATGTCGACACCGGGGAGCTGTTTTTT. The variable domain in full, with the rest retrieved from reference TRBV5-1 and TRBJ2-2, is KAGVTQTPRYLIKTRGQQVTLSCSPISGHRSVSWYQQTPGQGLQFLFEYFSETQRNKGNFPGRFSGRQFSNSRSEMNVSTLELGDSALYLCASSLFRDVDTGELFFGEGSRLTVL.

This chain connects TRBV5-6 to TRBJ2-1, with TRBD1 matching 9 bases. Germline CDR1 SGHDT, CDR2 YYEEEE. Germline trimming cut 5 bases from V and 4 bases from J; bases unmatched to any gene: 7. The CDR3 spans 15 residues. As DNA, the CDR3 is TGTGCCAGCAGTTCCCGGGACAGGGAGTACAATGAGCAGTTCTTC. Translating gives CASSSRDREYNEQFF.

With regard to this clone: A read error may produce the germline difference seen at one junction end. CDR3 in amino acids: CASSLDSYGYPF. The CDR3 bases are TGTGCCAGCAGCTTAGACAGTTATGGCTACCCCTTC. The chain links TRBV7-9 to TRBJ1-2; the D is unclear. Germline V gene data show CDR1 as SEHNR and CDR2 as FQNEAQ (reference sequence). The CDR3 has 12 amino acids. Filled out from reference TRBV7-9 and TRBJ1-2, the complete variable domain reads DTGVSQNPRHKITKRGQNVTFRCDPISEHNRLYWYRQTLGQGPEFLTYFQNEAQLEKSRLLSDRFSAERPKGSFSTLEIQRTEQGDSAMYLCASSLDSYGYPFGSGTRLTVV.

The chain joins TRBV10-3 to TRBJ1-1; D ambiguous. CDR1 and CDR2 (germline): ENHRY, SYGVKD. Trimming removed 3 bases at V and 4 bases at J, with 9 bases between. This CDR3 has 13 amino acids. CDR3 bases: TGTGCCATCAGTGACGGGGTAAGCACTGAAGCTTTCTTT. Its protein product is CAISDGVSTEAFF.

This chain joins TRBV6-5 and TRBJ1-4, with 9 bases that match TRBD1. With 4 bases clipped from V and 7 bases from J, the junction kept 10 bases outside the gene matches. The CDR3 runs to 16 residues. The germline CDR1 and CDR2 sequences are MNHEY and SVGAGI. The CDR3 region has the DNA TGTGCCAGCAGTTCGGGACAGGGTAGAGGTCGTGAAAAACTGTTTTTT. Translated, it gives CASSSGQGRGREKLFF.

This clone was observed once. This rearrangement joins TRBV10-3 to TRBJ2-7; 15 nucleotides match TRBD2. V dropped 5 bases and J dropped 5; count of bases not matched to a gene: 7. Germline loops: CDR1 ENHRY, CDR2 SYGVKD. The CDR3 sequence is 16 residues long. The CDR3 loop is CAISPGLAGGWNEQYF. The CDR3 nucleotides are TGTGCCATCAGTCCCGGACTAGCGGGGGGGTGGAACGAGCAGTACTTC.

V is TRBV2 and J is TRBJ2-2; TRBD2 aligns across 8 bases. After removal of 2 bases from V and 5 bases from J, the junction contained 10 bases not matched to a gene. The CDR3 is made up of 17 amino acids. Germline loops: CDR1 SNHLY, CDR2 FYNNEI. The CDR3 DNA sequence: TGTGCCAGCAGTGAAAGGGTTAGCGGGGCCCCAACCGGGGAGCTGTTTTTT. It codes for CASSERVSGAPTGELFF. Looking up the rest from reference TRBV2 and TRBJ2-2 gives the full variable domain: EPEVTQTPSHQVTQMGQEVILRCVPISNHLYFYWYRQILGQKVEFLVSFYNNEISEKSEIFDDQFSVERPDGSNFTLKIRSTKLEDSAMYFCASSERVSGAPTGELFFGEGSRLTVL.

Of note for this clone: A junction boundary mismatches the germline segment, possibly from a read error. The CDR3 reads CASSDRDQEIQYF. The CDR3 bases are TGTGCCAGCAGCGATCGGGATCAAGAGATCCAGTACTTC. The chain carries TRBV9 and TRBJ2-5; a weak D match, TRBD2 (5 bases). Germline V CDR1 and CDR2: SGDLS, YYNGEE. This CDR3 region has 13 residues.